The subject of this entry is one T cell receptor beta chain. Authors' analysis steps: Researchers report that nucleated cell counts were estimated from reference gene primer amplification. Clones were sequenced by immunoSEQ multiplex PCR, and TCRdb holds only the in-frame ones, with some missing. From that table come the V and J calls and clone size; the DNA was used to work out D and trimming. This sample has roughly 260,000 clones, with approximately 89% found just once. The data are from a study of blood T cell repertoires in COVID-19. Looking at the study overall: Spain, Italy and the United States supplied samples that represented acute and convalescent COVID-19. In each case, the material was cDNA or gDNA derived from T cells, B-cell-depleted T cells, or PBMCs.

Germline CDR1 SEHNR, CDR2 FQNEAQ (reference sequence). The length of the CDR3 is 11 residues. Trimming took 2 bases from V and 3 from J, leaving 2 bases between them. The chain is built from TRBV7-9 and TRBJ2-7; no clear D. Sequenced material: peripheral blood. The clonotype was recovered from a woman aged 45-59 years with acute or convalescent COVID-19. The CDR3 bases are TGTGCCAGCAGCTTACTCTACGAGCAGTACTTC. It yields the protein CASSLLYEQYF.